This T cell receptor beta chain was sequenced in a study of cytomegalovirus exposure and HLA in healthy donors. Study summary: The 90 to 150 validation repertoires, a later analysis reported, used the same platform as the roughly 730 repertoires from the first cohort.

Study-wide results and limits: It was found in a later analysis that first-cohort TCR clusters tended to co-occur in the 95 to 150 validation repertoires.

Data came from immunoSEQ multiplex PCR; TCRdb stores just in-frame clones and leaves some out. This table holds some 43,000 clones, around nine tenths found once. Donors were drawn from the approximately 130-subject validation cohort, separate from the roughly 610-subject first cohort. This CDR3 is built from 15 residues. The germline V and J ends were trimmed by 5 bases and 8 bases, with 18 bases remaining between them. Per germline, CDR1 SGHTA and CDR2 FQGNSA. As concerns this clone: Its target is not known.

The chain recombines TRBV7-2 with TRBJ1-4; D may be TRBD1 (5 bases). Sequenced material: PBMCs. The origin of this receptor is a young man in good health and CMV-seronegative. The DNA for the CDR3 is TGTGCCAGCAGCCCGAGTGGGGGGAGGAGGGAAAAACTGTTTTTT. Translated: CASSPSGGRREKLFF. Full variable domain (missing parts from reference TRBV7-2 and TRBJ1-4): GAGVSQSPSNKVTEKGKDVELRCDPISGHTALYWYRQSLGQGLEFLIYFQGNSAPDKSGLPSDRFSAERTGGSVSTLTIQRTQQEDSAVYLCASSPSGGRREKLFFGSGTQLSVL.